The 9 T cell receptor beta chains below all came from one sample that was sequenced in a study of kidney transplant recipient with SARS-CoV-2 infection. TCRdb analysed the reads with MiXCR anew, one entry per CDR3 protein. The sample has approximately 240,000 distinct CDR3 sequences, under 30% seen once. This specimen was a blood sample, taken at baseline and on day 111 from a kidney transplant recipient. All receptors derive from a young adult male patient who had COVID-19 and was a kidney transplant recipient. The graft donor may have contributed some T cells.

On this clonotype itself: A read error is possible here, since a much larger clone lies one base away. The chain couples TRBV5-6 to TRBJ2-5; D possibly corresponds to TRBD1 (6 bases). The DNA end is a closer match to TRBJ2-1, so the J assignment may be wrong. The CDR3 is 14 amino acids. From germline, CDR1 is SGHDT and CDR2 YYEEEE. The CDR3 is CARSRYGGVVEQFF. CDR3 sequence (DNA): TGTGCCCGCAGCCGTTATGGGGGCGTAGTTGAGCAGTTCTTC.

This clonotype has ten or more counts. V and J are TRBV13 and TRBJ2-4; the D gene could be TRBD1 or TRBD2 (7 bases each). V was pared by 5 bases and J by 1 base, with 15 bases between. The CDR3 runs to 16 residues. CDR1 is PRHDT, CDR2 FYEKMQ, per germline (reference sequence). CDR3 DNA: TGTGCCAGCAGCGGGAGGGGGCTGGGGGCCAAAAACATTCAGTACTTC. This gives the protein CASSGRGLGAKNIQYF.

This clonotype occurred many times. V is TRBV2 and J is TRBJ2-2; weak D call: TRBD1 (6 bases). Germline V gene sequence: CDR1 SNHLY, CDR2 FYNNEI. Trimming removed 10 bases from V and 3 bases from J, with 15 bases in between. The length of the CDR3 is 14 residues. The DNA of the CDR3 is TGTGCCACCAAAACAGGGTATGACACCGGGGAGCTGTTTTTT. Its protein is CATKTGYDTGELFF.

This clonotype has a count of ten or more. As DNA, the CDR3 is TGTGCTAGTGGTCCCTCAAAGGGGTCCACCTACAATGAGCAGTTCTTC. Translated, it gives CASGPSKGSTYNEQFF. The chain recombines TRBV12-5 with TRBJ2-1, with D perhaps matching TRBD1 (5 bases). The V and J ends lost 5 bases and 2 bases respectively, with 16 bases between them. The length of the CDR3 is 16 residues. The germline V gene encodes CDR1 LGHNT and CDR2 FRNRAP. The full variable domain, with the rest looked up from reference TRBV12-5 and TRBJ2-1, is DARVTQTPRHKVTEMGQEVTMRCQPILGHNTVFWYRQTMMQGLELLAYFRNRAPLDDSGMPKDRFSAEMPDATLATLKIQPSEPRDSAVYFCASGPSKGSTYNEQFFGPGTRLTVL.

As to this clonotype: Since a much larger clone is just one base distant, this may be a read error. The chain combines TRBV6-1 with TRBJ1-2; D call uncertain. Trimming left V 5 bases short and J 4 bases short, with 23 bases between. Germline V lookup: CDR1 MNHNS, CDR2 SASEGT. The CDR3 is 17 residues long. The CDR3 sequence: CASSSLVGGRKTYGYTF. CDR3 in DNA: TGTGCCAGCAGTAGCTTAGTAGGTGGGAGAAAGACCTATGGCTACACCTTC.

This clonotype was recorded many times. V is TRBV28 and J is TRBJ2-6, with 9 positions matching TRBD1. Germline V lookup: CDR1 MDHEN, CDR2 SYDVKM. CDR3 length: 14 amino acids. Trimming at V came to 8 bases and at J to 2 bases, leaving 1 base not matched to a gene. CDR3 region: CASGDRAGANVLTF. Written as DNA, the CDR3 is TGTGCCAGCGGGGACAGGGCTGGGGCCAACGTCCTGACTTTC.

This clonotype was seen more than once but under ten times. This chain connects TRBV6-8 to TRBJ2-1, with D hard to call. The V end lost 2 bases, the J end lost 8 bases, and 4 bases lay between the germline ends. From germline, CDR1 is MNHGY and CDR2 SAAAGT. The length of the CDR3 is 11 residues. The CDR3 region has the DNA TGTGCCAGCAGTTACGGTTATGAGCAGTTCTTC. Translating it yields CASSYGYEQFF.

This clonotype appeared many times. The chain couples TRBV5-1 to TRBJ2-7; TRBD1 matches at 7 bases. CDR1 SGHRS and CDR2 YFSETQ come from the germline V gene. Germline trimming cut 5 bases from V and 7 bases from J; bases unmatched to any gene: 9. The CDR3 runs to 13 residues. DNA of the CDR3: TGCGCCAGCAGTCCGACAGGGTCGGGGGAGCAGTACTTC. Residues: CASSPTGSGEQYF.

This clonotype appeared many times. The chain links TRBV19 to TRBJ1-2; tentatively, D is TRBD1 (5 bases). This CDR3 is built from 13 residues. Germline CDR1 LNHDA, CDR2 SQIVND (reference sequence). Trimming stripped 1 base from V and 6 bases from J, with 9 bases between. The CDR3 DNA is TGTGCCAGTAGTATAGGGGGCCACGATGGCTACACCTTC. Protein product: CASSIGGHDGYTF.